The 7 T cell receptor beta chains presented below share a single source sample, sequenced in a study of CD8 T cells in Susac syndrome. RNA in amounts of roughly 0.5 to 1 ug was reverse transcribed with random hexamers. TCRdb called the immunoSEQ multiplex PCR reads again in MiXCR, with one record for every CDR3 protein. Counted here are about 130,000 distinct CDR3 sequences, 85% to 95% occurring once; the ten biggest clones make up about 0.18%. Material for sequencing was CD8+ T cells from PBMCs. The source is a human donor with Susac syndrome.

The rearrangement uses TRBV5-4 and TRBJ2-1; possible D gene TRBD2, 5 bases. V was cut by 5 bases and J by 8 bases, with 11 bases left in between. Germline V lookup: CDR1 SGHNT, CDR2 YYREEE (reference sequence). The CDR3 has 12 amino acids. CDR3 sequence reads: CASSTLVDEQFF. As DNA, the CDR3 is TGTGCCAGCAGTACACTAGTGGATGAGCAGTTCTTC.

This chain joins TRBV14 and TRBJ1-1, with D uncertain. The CDR3 is 15 residues long. The V gene lost 0 bases and the J gene lost 3 bases, with 11 bases spanning the gap. Germline values: CDR1 SGHDN, CDR2 FVKESK. In nucleotides, the CDR3 is TGTGCCAGCAGCCAAGAACGGTTTTCGGACACTGAAGCTTTCTTT. It translates to CASSQERFSDTEAFF.

The chain couples TRBV4-1 to TRBJ2-7, with D uncertain. Germline V lookup: CDR1 MGHRA, CDR2 YSYEKL. This CDR3 is built from 13 residues. V gave up 1 base and J gave up 3 bases, with 7 bases separating them. DNA of the CDR3: TGCGCCAGCAGCCAAGGGTGGGGCTACGAGCAGTACTTC. It encodes CASSQGWGYEQYF.

The chain joins TRBV9 to TRBJ2-3; no clear D. The CDR3 loop spans 14 amino acids. V dropped 0 bases and J dropped 1 base, with 6 bases sitting between them. Germline V gene sequence: CDR1 SGDLS, CDR2 YYNGEE. The CDR3 DNA reads TGTGCCAGCAGCGTAGTTGGGGGCACAGATACGCAGTATTTT. Translated: CASSVVGGTDTQYF.

V is TRBV13 and J is TRBJ2-2; D gene ambiguous. This CDR3 has 12 amino acids. V was cut by 7 bases and J by 2 bases, with 5 bases left in between. Per the germline V gene, CDR1 is PRHDT and CDR2 is FYEKMQ (reference sequence). The CDR3 is CASIGNTGELFF. The CDR3 coding sequence is TGTGCCAGCATAGGCAACACCGGGGAGCTGTTTTTT. Filled out from reference TRBV13 and TRBJ2-2, the complete variable domain reads AAGVIQSPRHLIKEKRETATLKCYPIPRHDTVYWYQQGPGQDPQFLISFYEKMQSDKGSIPDRFSAQQFSDYHSELNMSSLELGDSALYFCASIGNTGELFFGEGSRLTVL.

The genes are TRBV28 and TRBJ1-1; no firm D call. There are 13 residues in the CDR3. Germline lookup yields CDR1 MDHEN and CDR2 SYDVKM. The V gene lost 2 bases and the J gene lost 1 base, with 5 bases spanning the gap. For the CDR3, the DNA is TGTGCCAGCAGTTTAGTTAAGAACACTGAAGCTTTCTTT. Protein sequence: CASSLVKNTEAFF.

The CDR3 DNA sequence: TGTGCCAGTTCCGTCCTAGGGGGAACCAATGAGCAGTTCTTC. Amino acids: CASSVLGGTNEQFF. This chain links TRBV9 with TRBJ2-1; D might be TRBD1 (6 bases). There are 14 residues in the CDR3. Germline V gene data show CDR1 as SGDLS and CDR2 as YYNGEE. V dropped 8 bases and J dropped 6 bases, with 18 bases sitting between them. Full variable domain (missing parts from reference TRBV9 and TRBJ2-1): DSGVTQTPKHLITATGQRVTLRCSPRSGDLSVYWYQQSLDQGLQFLIQYYNGEERAKGNILERFSAQQFPDLHSELNLSSLELGDSALYFCASSVLGGTNEQFFGPGTRLTVL.